This T cell receptor (beta chain) appears in the sequencing data of a study of blood T cell repertoires in COVID-19. Original processing methods: It was from reference gene primer amplification that nucleated cell counts were estimated. Sequenced by immunoSEQ multiplex PCR; TCRdb stores in-frame clones only, minus some. That table furnishes V, J and clone size, whereas the DNA furnished D and trimming. The table lists approximately 110,000 clones, less than 85% of them singletons, with 20% to 25% in the top ten. V lost 10 bases to trimming and J lost 7 bases; unmatched junction nucleotides: 5. This CDR3 is built from 12 residues. From germline, CDR1 is LNHDA and CDR2 SQIVND (reference sequence).

This TCR was sampled from a man between 70 and 80 years old with active or convalescent COVID-19. The sequenced sample was peripheral blood. This rearrangement joins TRBV19 to TRBJ1-5; 9 bases fit TRBD1. The CDR3 protein is CATGQGRQPQHF. The CDR3 coding sequence is TGTGCCACCGGACAGGGGAGGCAGCCCCAGCATTTT.